This T cell receptor beta chain was documented in a study of glioma-infiltrating T cells after dendritic cell vaccination. On this clone: Its antigen is not known.

V was shortened by 2 bases and J by 0 bases, with 9 bases between the two germline ends. There are 15 residues in the CDR3. The germline V gene encodes CDR1 SGDLS and CDR2 YYNGEE. Study-wide results and caveats: Few patients contributed both blood and tumor specimens.

Time point described: after dendritic cell vaccination, including at tumor progression/relapse. PBMC were collected before vaccination, two weeks after the third vaccination, and at progression. Using immunoSEQ multiplex PCR, the repertoire was profiled, and TCRdb retains in-frame clones only, with some absent. Among about 50,000 clones listed, 89% were seen once. The specimen was blood, collected after dendritic cell vaccination. V and J are TRBV9 and TRBJ2-1; D remains ambiguous. The sequence derives from a human donor with glioblastoma. The DNA for the CDR3 is TGTGCCAGCAGCGTCTTTGGCAACTCCTACAATGAGCAGTTCTTC. It encodes CASSVFGNSYNEQFF. Combining the CDR3 with reference TRBV9 and TRBJ2-1 gives the whole variable domain DSGVTQTPKHLITATGQRVTLRCSPRSGDLSVYWYQQSLDQGLQFLIQYYNGEERAKGNILERFSAQQFPDLHSELNLSSLELGDSALYFCASSVFGNSYNEQFFGPGTRLTVL.